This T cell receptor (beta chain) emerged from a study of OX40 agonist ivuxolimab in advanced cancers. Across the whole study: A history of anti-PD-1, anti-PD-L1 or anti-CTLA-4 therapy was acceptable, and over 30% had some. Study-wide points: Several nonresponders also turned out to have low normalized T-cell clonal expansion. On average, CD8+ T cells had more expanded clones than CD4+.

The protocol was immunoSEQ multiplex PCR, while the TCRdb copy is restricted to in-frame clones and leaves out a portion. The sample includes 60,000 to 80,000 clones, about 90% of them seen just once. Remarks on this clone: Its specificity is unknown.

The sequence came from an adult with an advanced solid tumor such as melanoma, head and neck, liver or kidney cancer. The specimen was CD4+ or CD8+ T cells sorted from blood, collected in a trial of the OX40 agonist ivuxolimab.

CDR3 in DNA: TGTGCCAGCAGCTCGGATCCCGGGACAGGCTATGGCTACACCTTC. Its translation is CASSSDPGTGYGYTF. The V and J genes are TRBV5-6 and TRBJ1-2; 8 bases are a match to TRBD1. The J segment lost 4 bases and the V segment lost 3 bases, leaving 8 bases of the junction unmatched. The CDR3 covers 15 residues. Germline-derived CDR1 and CDR2 are SGHDT and YYEEEE.